This T cell receptor beta chain was captured in a study of cytomegalovirus exposure and HLA in healthy donors. Turning to the study itself: The roughly 120 validation repertoires used the same platform as the 650 to 850 first-cohort repertoires, a later analysis reported.

The table came from immunoSEQ multiplex PCR; TCRdb's copy has only in-frame clones and leaves some out. The sample has 130,000 to 150,000 clones, roughly nine tenths seen once. Donors were drawn from the approximately 120-subject validation cohort, separate from the approximately 680-subject first cohort. The CDR3 loop spans 15 amino acids. V dropped 3 bases and J dropped 0 bases, with 14 bases sitting between them. Germline lookup yields CDR1 GTSNPN and CDR2 SVGIG (reference sequence). The receptor was isolated from a man aged 18 to 29 in good health and CMV-seronegative. Sequenced: PBMCs. The rearrangement joins TRBV30 to TRBJ2-5; TRBD2 is a possible D gene (6 bases). The DNA of the CDR3 is TGTGCCTGGAGCCCGTTAGCGGCGTACCAAGAGACCCAGTACTTC. It yields the protein CAWSPLAAYQETQYF.